This T cell receptor (beta chain) derives from a study of T cell responses to AZD1222 COVID-19 vaccine. As for this clone: Its target is not known.

The CDR3 is 17 amino acids. J was trimmed by 3 bases and V by 6 bases; bases with no gene match: 13. Germline lookup yields CDR1 MDHEN and CDR2 SYDVKM. Assay: immunoSEQ multiplex PCR; the TCRdb copy retains only in-frame clones and omits some. The sample yields about 160,000 clones, about nine tenths seen once. General study points: It was only a handful of AZD1222 recipients who were seropositive at baseline. Targeting of unmutated variant regions was reportedly seen in nearly half of spike-specific TCRs.

Sequenced here: peripheral blood, sampled on day 0 of AZD1222 vaccination. The source of this sequence is an adult in good health. This rearrangement joins TRBV28 to TRBJ1-5; TRBD1 aligns across 8 bases. The CDR3 region has the DNA TGTGCCAGCAGGAACAGGGGGGAGGCCGATATCAATCAGCCCCAGCATTTT. The encoded protein is CASRNRGEADINQPQHF.